This TCR beta chain derives from a study of Graves' ophthalmopathy and Graves' hyperthyroidism. Study findings and constraints: The model reached roughly 71% sensitivity and 72.22% specificity for predicting ophthalmopathy progression.

TCR beta CDR3 amplification used RNA transcripts. A first-round RT-PCR used HTBI primers, followed by a second-round multiplex PCR. One entry per CDR3 protein, called by TCRdb with MiXCR from the multiplex PCR reads. This table holds some 360,000 distinct CDR3 sequences, 17% found once. Germline CDR1 and CDR2: LGHNT and FRNRAP. The CDR3 has 15 residues. Between the trimmed V and J ends, which lost 1 base and 5 bases, there was a span of 14 bases. This clonotype was found many times. The target antigen is unknown. New diagnoses, under 2 months' duration, and ages 18 to 65 characterized the hyperthyroidism patients. Symptoms, serum thyroxine and TRAb, thyroid ultrasound, and orbital computed tomography formed the diagnostic basis. The PBMCs used were ones drawn from 9.5 to 10 ml of fresh peripheral blood.

The TCR was taken from an adult woman with stable Graves' hyperthyroidism. The sequencing sample was made of peripheral blood. V gene TRBV12-5 combines with J gene TRBJ1-2; D unclear. CDR3 amino acids: CASGLDPLPPYGYTF. CDR3 DNA sequence: TGTGCTAGTGGTTTGGATCCCCTTCCCCCATATGGCTACACCTTC.